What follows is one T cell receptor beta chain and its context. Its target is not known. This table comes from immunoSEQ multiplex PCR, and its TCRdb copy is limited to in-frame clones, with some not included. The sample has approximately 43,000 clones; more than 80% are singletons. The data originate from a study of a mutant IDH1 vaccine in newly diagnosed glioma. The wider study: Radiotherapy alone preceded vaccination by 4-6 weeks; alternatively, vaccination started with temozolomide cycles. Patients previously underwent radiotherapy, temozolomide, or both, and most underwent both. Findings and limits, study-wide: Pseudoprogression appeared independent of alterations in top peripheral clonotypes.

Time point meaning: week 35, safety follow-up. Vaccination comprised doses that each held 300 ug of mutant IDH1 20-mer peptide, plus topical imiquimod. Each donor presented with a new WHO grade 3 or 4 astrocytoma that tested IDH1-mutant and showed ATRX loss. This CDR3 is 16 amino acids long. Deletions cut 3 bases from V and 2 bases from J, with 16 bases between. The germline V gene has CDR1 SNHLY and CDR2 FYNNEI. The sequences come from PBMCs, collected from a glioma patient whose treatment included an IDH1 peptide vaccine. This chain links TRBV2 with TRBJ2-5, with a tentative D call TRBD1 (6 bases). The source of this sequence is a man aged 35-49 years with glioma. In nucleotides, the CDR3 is TGTGCCAGCAGTGATCGAGTGATACAGGGTCAAGAGACCCAGTACTTC. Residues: CASSDRVIQGQETQYF. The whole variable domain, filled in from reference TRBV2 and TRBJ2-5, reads EPEVTQTPSHQVTQMGQEVILRCVPISNHLYFYWYRQILGQKVEFLVSFYNNEISEKSEIFDDQFSVERPDGSNFTLKIRSTKLEDSAMYFCASSDRVIQGQETQYFGPGTRLLVL.